This T cell receptor beta chain emerged from a study of T-cell memory formation after mild COVID-19. Whole-study results and caveats: There was no confirmation that second-wave clones peaking on day 37 were SARS-CoV-2 specific.

Points on this clonotype: What it recognizes is unknown.

Deletions cut 5 bases from V and 5 bases from J, with 12 bases between. CDR1 and CDR2 (germline): LGHNT, FRNRAP. The CDR3 spans 13 residues. MiXCR, run by TCRdb on the 5' RACE reads, gives a single entry per CDR3 protein. The table has roughly 450,000 distinct CDR3 sequences, about 20% seen once. The clonotype comes from a man between 18 and 29 years old who had mild COVID-19 (a few samples of this study predate the infection). Cell type and time point are not known. This rearrangement joins TRBV12-5 to TRBJ2-5; D is ambiguous. The material sequenced was PBMCs or a T cell subset sorted from them (not recorded which). Here the CDR3 DNA reads TGTGCTAGTGGTCCCGGCCCCGGGGAGACCCAGTACTTC. Its translation is CASGPGPGETQYF.